Listed here are 17 T cell receptor beta chains from one sample, sequenced in a study of PD-1 blockade in classical Hodgkin lymphoma. Every patient relapsed after autologous stem cell transplantation, and brentuximab vedotin exposure varied. The method was immunoSEQ multiplex PCR; TCRdb's version includes in-frame clones alone and lacks a portion of them. The sample has approximately 90,000 clones, around nine tenths seen once; the top ten hold approximately 2.6%. Sequencing used peripheral blood mononuclear cells (PBMCs), obtained before the second cycle of nivolumab. These receptors were taken from a human donor with classical Hodgkin lymphoma.

The rearrangement uses TRBV4-1 and TRBJ1-1; 8 positions match TRBD1. Germline loops: CDR1 MGHRA, CDR2 YSYEKL. V lost 3 bases, J lost 1 base, and 4 bases stayed unmatched. This CDR3 is built from 15 residues. The CDR3 loop reads CASSHSGTGNTEAFF. Here the CDR3 DNA reads TGCGCCAGCAGCCATTCCGGGACAGGGAACACTGAAGCTTTCTTT.

The V call is TRBV4-1, the J call TRBJ2-4, with TRBD2 matching 10 bases. The J segment lost 0 bases and the V segment lost 1 base, leaving 12 bases of the junction unmatched. In germline, CDR1 is MGHRA, CDR2 YSYEKL. CDR3 length: 20 residues. CDR3 residues: CASSQVKPGLAHLAKNIQYF. The CDR3 nucleotides are TGCGCCAGCAGCCAAGTTAAACCGGGACTAGCGCATCTAGCCAAAAACATTCAGTACTTC.

J is TRBJ2-4 and V is TRBV7-2, with D tentatively TRBD2 (6 bases). V dropped 5 bases and J dropped 6 bases, with 17 bases sitting between them. The CDR3 loop spans 15 amino acids. Germline V gene lookup returns CDR1 SGHTA and CDR2 FQGNSA. The CDR3 loop is CASSTRGNPRNIQYF. CDR3 sequence (DNA): TGTGCCAGCAGCACCCGGGGGAATCCGAGAAACATTCAGTACTTC.

The rearrangement uses TRBV28 and TRBJ2-3; D perhaps matches TRBD2 (5 bases). The germline V and J ends were trimmed by 3 bases and 9 bases, with 10 bases remaining between them. The CDR3 is 12 amino acids. Germline V gives CDR1 MDHEN, CDR2 SYDVKM. The CDR3 loop is CASSLAGNTQYF. The DNA of the CDR3 is TGTGCCAGCAGTTTGGCCGGGAACACGCAGTATTTT. Full variable domain (missing parts from reference TRBV28 and TRBJ2-3): DVKVTQSSRYLVKRTGEKVFLECVQDMDHENMFWYRQDPGLGLRLIYFSYDVKMKEKGDIPEGYSVSREKKERFSLILESASTNQTSMYLCASSLAGNTQYFGPGTRLTVL.

The CDR3 protein is CAWAGASGRAWGTDTQYF. DNA of the CDR3: TGTGCCTGGGCTGGGGCTAGCGGGAGGGCCTGGGGCACAGATACGCAGTATTTT. This chain uses TRBV30 with TRBJ2-3, with TRBD2 identical over 12 bases. The junction had 13 bases not matched to a gene; V was cut back by 5 bases and J by 1 base. Germline values: CDR1 GTSNPN, CDR2 SVGIG (reference sequence). The CDR3 runs to 18 residues.

This rearrangement joins TRBV28 to TRBJ2-1; D call uncertain. The CDR3 has 14 residues. CDR1 and CDR2 (germline): MDHEN, SYDVKM. V dropped 7 bases and J dropped 1 base, with 11 bases sitting between them. The CDR3 coding sequence is TGTGCCAGCATCACAAGGGCTTCCTACAATGAGCAGTTCTTC. This sequence encodes CASITRASYNEQFF.

This clone was observed a single time. The CDR3 region is CASSLVGANTEAFF. For the CDR3, the DNA is TGTGCCAGCAGCTTGGTTGGGGCGAACACTGAAGCTTTCTTT. V usage is TRBV7-8 and J usage is TRBJ1-1; a weak D match, TRBD1 (5 bases). V shed 3 bases and J shed 1 base, with 9 bases lying between them. The CDR3 covers 14 residues. Germline-derived CDR1 and CDR2 are SGHVS and FQNEAQ. The variable domain in full, with the rest retrieved from reference TRBV7-8 and TRBJ1-1, is GAGVSQSPRYKVAKRGQDVALRCDPISGHVSLFWYQQALGQGPEFLTYFQNEAQLDKSGLPSDRFFAERPEGSVSTLKIQRTQQEDSAVYLCASSLVGANTEAFFGQGTRLTVV.

The chain couples TRBV7-6 to TRBJ2-7; TRBD2 might be the D (6 bases). V was shortened by 4 bases and J by 9 bases, with 16 bases between the two germline ends. The CDR3 loop spans 13 amino acids. Per the germline V gene, CDR1 is SGHVS and CDR2 is FNYEAQ. In nucleotides, the CDR3 is TGTGCCAGCAGCTCCGGGGGTGTAATAGGGCAGTACTTC. Translation gives CASSSGGVIGQYF.

The V gene is TRBV27, the J gene TRBJ2-2, with D possibly being TRBD2 (5 bases). The CDR3 loop spans 15 amino acids. The germline V gene has CDR1 MNHEY and CDR2 SMNVEV (reference sequence). V was shortened by 0 bases and J by 5 bases, with 10 bases between the two germline ends. The CDR3 loop is CASSLSPGGTGELFF. The CDR3 DNA reads as TGTGCCAGCAGTTTATCCCCAGGCGGGACCGGGGAGCTGTTTTTT.

CDR3 sequence (DNA): TGTGCCAGCAGCGGCGGGGGGTCAGGGTTTTTCTCTGAGCAGTACTTC. Encoded protein: CASSGGGSGFFSEQYF. V is TRBV9 and J is TRBJ2-7; 8 bases match TRBD2. The CDR3 runs to 16 residues. Trimming cost V 3 bases and J 7 bases; bases outside gene matches: 15. Germline V CDR1 and CDR2: SGDLS, YYNGEE.

The chain couples TRBV27 to TRBJ2-1; D unresolved. The germline V and J ends were trimmed by 0 bases and 10 bases, with 19 bases remaining between them. This CDR3 is built from 16 residues. Germline V gene lookup returns CDR1 MNHEY and CDR2 SMNVEV (reference sequence). The CDR3 DNA follows: TGTGCCAGCAGTTTATCGATAATGTCCTTAGCCGGCGAGCAGTTCTTC. It encodes CASSLSIMSLAGEQFF.

The V gene is TRBV28, the J gene TRBJ2-7, with 10 bases that match TRBD1. Germline values: CDR1 MDHEN, CDR2 SYDVKM. This CDR3 is 15 amino acids long. V was pared by 1 base and J by 1 base, with 1 base of the junction left unmatched. Here the CDR3 reads CASSLLGQGSYEQYF. CDR3 sequence (DNA): TGTGCCAGCAGTTTATTGGGACAGGGGTCCTACGAGCAGTACTTC. The entire variable domain, with the rest obtained from reference TRBV28 and TRBJ2-7, is as follows: DVKVTQSSRYLVKRTGEKVFLECVQDMDHENMFWYRQDPGLGLRLIYFSYDVKMKEKGDIPEGYSVSREKKERFSLILESASTNQTSMYLCASSLLGQGSYEQYFGPGTRLTVT.

The rearrangement uses TRBV29-1 and TRBJ1-3; the D is unclear. The V gene's germline CDR1 is SQVTM and CDR2 ANQGSEA. V was trimmed by 0 bases and J by 3 bases, leaving 9 bases between them. The CDR3 is 14 residues long. Here the CDR3 DNA reads TGCAGCGTTGAAGAGGCCGGGAGTGGAAACACCATATATTTT. It translates to CSVEEAGSGNTIYF.

This clone was counted once. In nucleotides, the CDR3 is TGTGCCATCGACAGGGTCGGCAATCAGCCCCAGCATTTT. It yields the protein CAIDRVGNQPQHF. The V call is TRBV28, the J call TRBJ1-5, with 7 bases lining up with TRBD1. The CDR3 is 13 amino acids. Germline CDR1 MDHEN, CDR2 SYDVKM. V shed 10 bases and J 2 bases; nucleotides not matched to a gene: 5.

The chain combines TRBV10-1 with TRBJ2-3; 8 bases agree with TRBD1. Germline-derived CDR1 and CDR2 are WNHNN and SYGVQD (reference sequence). V was pared by 8 bases and J by 3 bases, with 4 bases of the junction left unmatched. The CDR3 is 13 amino acids. This CDR3 is CASRDRITDTQYF. In nucleotides, the CDR3 is TGCGCCAGCCGGGACAGGATAACAGATACGCAGTATTTT.

This chain connects TRBV30 to TRBJ2-2, with D perhaps matching TRBD2 (6 bases). V lost 2 bases to trimming and J lost 5 bases, with 9 bases between them. The CDR3 is 13 residues long. Germline V gene lookup returns CDR1 GTSNPN and CDR2 SVGIG (reference sequence). The CDR3 DNA reads as TGTGCCTGGAGTAGGGAGGAAACCGGGGAGCTGTTTTTT. It is translated as CAWSREETGELFF. Full variable domain (missing parts from reference TRBV30 and TRBJ2-2): SQTIHQWPATLVQPVGSPLSLECTVEGTSNPNLYWYRQAAGRGLQLLFYSVGIGQISSEVPQNLSASRPQDRQFILSSKKLLLSDSGFYLCAWSREETGELFFGEGSRLTVL.

This clone was detected only once. The rearrangement uses TRBV6-5 and TRBJ1-4; D is ambiguous. The V end lost 7 bases, the J end lost 0 bases, and 12 bases lay between the germline ends. Germline V CDR1 and CDR2: MNHEY, SVGAGI. The CDR3 is 15 amino acids. In DNA, the CDR3 is TGTGCCAGCACCCGGAACGGAGCAACTAATGAAAAACTGTTTTTT. Amino acid sequence: CASTRNGATNEKLFF.